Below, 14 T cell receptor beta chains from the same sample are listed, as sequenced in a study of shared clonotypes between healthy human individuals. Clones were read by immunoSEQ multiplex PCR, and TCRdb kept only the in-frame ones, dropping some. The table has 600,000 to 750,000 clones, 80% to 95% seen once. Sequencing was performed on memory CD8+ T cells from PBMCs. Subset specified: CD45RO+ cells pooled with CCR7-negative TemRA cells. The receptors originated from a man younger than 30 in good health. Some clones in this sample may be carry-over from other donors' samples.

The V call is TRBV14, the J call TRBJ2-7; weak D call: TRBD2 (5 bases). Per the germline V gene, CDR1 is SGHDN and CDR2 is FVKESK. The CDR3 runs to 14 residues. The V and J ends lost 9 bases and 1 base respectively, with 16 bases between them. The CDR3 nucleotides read TGTGCCAGTTCCGAAGGACTCCGGTCCTACGAGCAGTACTTC. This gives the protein CASSEGLRSYEQYF.

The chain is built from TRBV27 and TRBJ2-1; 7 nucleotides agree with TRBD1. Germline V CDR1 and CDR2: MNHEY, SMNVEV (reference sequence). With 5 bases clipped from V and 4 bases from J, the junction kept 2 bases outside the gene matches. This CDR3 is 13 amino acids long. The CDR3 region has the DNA TGTGCCAGCAGTCGGACAGGTTACAATGAGCAGTTCTTC. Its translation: CASSRTGYNEQFF.

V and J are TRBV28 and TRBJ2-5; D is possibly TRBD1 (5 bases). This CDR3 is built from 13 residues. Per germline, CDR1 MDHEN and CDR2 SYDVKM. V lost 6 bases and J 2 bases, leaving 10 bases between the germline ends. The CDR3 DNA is TGTGCCAGCAGCCCAGGGCGGCAAGAGACCCAGTACTTC. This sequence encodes CASSPGRQETQYF.

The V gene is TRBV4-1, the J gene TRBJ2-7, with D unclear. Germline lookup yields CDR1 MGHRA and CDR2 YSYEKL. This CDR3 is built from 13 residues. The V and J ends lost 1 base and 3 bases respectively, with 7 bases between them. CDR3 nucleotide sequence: TGCGCCAGCAGCCAAGCCCAGAACTACGAGCAGTACTTC. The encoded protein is CASSQAQNYEQYF.

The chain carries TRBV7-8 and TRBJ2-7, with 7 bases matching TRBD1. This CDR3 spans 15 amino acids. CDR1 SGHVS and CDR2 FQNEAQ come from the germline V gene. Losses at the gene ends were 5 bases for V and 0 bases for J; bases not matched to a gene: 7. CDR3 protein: CASSPPGTVSYEQYF. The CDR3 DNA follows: TGTGCCAGCAGCCCACCAGGGACAGTCTCCTACGAGCAGTACTTC.

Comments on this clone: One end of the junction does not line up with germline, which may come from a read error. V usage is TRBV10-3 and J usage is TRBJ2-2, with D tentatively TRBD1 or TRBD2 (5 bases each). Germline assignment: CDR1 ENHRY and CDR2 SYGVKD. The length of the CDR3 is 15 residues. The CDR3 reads CAISESGENPGELFF. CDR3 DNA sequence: TGTGCCATCAGTGAGTCGGGGGAGAACCCCGGGGAGCTGTTTTTT.

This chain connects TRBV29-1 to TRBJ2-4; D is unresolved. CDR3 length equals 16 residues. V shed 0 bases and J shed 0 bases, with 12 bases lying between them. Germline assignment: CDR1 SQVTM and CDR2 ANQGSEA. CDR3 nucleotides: TGCAGCGTTGAAGATCGCGACCCACTAGCCAAAAACATTCAGTACTTC. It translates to CSVEDRDPLAKNIQYF.

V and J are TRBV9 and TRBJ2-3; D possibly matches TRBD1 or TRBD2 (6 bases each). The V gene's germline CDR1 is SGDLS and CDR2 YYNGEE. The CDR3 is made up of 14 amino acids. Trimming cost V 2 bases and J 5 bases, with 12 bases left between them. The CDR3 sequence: CASSVEGGGDTQYF. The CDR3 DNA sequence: TGTGCCAGCAGCGTGGAGGGGGGAGGAGATACGCAGTATTTT. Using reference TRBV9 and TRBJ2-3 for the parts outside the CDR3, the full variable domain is DSGVTQTPKHLITATGQRVTLRCSPRSGDLSVYWYQQSLDQGLQFLIQYYNGEERAKGNILERFSAQQFPDLHSELNLSSLELGDSALYFCASSVEGGGDTQYFGPGTRLTVL.

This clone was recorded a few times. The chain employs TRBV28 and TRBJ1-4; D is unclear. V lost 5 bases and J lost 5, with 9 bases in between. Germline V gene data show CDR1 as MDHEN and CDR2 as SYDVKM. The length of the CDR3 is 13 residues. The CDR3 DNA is TGTGCCAGCAGTCCCGACGGGAATGAAAAACTGTTTTTT. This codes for CASSPDGNEKLFF.

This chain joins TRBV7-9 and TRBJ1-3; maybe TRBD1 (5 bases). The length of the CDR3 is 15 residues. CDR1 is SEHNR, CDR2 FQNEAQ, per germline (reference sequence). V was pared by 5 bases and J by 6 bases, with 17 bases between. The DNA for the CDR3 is TGTGCCAGCAGCCAAGGTGGAGGGGTTATAAACACCATATATTTT. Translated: CASSQGGGVINTIYF.

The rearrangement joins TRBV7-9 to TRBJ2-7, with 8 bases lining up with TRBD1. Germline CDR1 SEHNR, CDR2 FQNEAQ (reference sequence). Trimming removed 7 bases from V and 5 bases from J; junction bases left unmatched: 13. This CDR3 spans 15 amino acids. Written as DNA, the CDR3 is TGTGCCAGCATCAGAACCAGGGGGCTTAGGCACGAGCAGTACTTC. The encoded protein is CASIRTRGLRHEQYF.

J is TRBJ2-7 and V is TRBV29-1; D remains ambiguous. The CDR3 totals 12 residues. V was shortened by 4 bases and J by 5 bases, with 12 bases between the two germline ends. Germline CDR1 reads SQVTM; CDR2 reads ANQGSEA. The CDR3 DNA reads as TGCAGCGTTGTACCCCCTGGGGACGAGCAGTACTTC. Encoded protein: CSVVPPGDEQYF.

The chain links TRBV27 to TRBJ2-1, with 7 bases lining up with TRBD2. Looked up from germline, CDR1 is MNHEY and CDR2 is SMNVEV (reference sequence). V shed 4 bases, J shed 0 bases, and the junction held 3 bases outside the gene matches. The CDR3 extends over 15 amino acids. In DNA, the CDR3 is TGTGCCAGCAGTTCCGGGACTACCTCCTACAATGAGCAGTTCTTC. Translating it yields CASSSGTTSYNEQFF.

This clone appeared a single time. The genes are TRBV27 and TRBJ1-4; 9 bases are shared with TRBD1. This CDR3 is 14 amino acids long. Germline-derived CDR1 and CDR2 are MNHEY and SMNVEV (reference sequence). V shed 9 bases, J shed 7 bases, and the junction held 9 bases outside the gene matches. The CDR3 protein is CASSAGTGLEKLFF. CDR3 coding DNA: TGTGCCAGTTCAGCCGGGACAGGGCTTGAAAAACTGTTTTTT.